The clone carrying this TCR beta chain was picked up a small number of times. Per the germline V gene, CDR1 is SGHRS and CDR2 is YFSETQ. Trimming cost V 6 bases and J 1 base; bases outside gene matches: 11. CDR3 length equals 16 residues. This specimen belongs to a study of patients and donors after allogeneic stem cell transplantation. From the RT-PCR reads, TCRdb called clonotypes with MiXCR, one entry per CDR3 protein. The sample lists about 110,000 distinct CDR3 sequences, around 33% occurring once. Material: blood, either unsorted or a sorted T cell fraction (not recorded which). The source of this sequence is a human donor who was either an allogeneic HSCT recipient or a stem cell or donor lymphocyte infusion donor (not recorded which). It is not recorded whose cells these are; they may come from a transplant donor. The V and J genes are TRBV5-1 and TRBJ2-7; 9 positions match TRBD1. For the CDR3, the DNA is TGCGCCAGCACCTATGGACACGGGACAGGGTCCTACGAGCAGTACTTC. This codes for CASTYGHGTGSYEQYF.